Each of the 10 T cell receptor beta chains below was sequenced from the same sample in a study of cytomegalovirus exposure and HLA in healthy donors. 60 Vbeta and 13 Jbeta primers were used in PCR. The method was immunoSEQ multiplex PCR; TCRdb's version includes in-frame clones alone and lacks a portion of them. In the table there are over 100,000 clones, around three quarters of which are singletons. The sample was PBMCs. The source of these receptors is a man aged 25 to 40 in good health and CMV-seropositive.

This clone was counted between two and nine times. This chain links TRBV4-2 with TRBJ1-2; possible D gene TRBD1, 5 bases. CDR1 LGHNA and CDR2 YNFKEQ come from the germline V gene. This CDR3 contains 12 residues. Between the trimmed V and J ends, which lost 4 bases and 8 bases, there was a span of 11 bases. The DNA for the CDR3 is TGTGCCAGCAGCCGCGGGGCCGACGGCTACACCTTC. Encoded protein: CASSRGADGYTF.

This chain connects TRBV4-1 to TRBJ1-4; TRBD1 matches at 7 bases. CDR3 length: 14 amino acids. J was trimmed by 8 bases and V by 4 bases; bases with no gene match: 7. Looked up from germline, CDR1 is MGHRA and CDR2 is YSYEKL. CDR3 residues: CASSPGQEPEKLFF. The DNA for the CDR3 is TGCGCCAGCAGCCCCGGACAGGAACCCGAAAAACTGTTTTTT.

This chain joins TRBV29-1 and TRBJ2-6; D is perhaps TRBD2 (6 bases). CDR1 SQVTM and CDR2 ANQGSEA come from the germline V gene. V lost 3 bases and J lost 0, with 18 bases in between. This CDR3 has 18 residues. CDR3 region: CSVDGGTLSLSGANVLTF. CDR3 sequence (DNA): TGCAGCGTTGATGGGGGGACCCTTTCCCTCTCTGGGGCCAACGTCCTGACTTTC. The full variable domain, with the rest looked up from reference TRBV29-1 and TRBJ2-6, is SAVISQKPSRDICQRGTSLTIQCQVDSQVTMMFWYRQQPGQSLTLIATANQGSEATYESGFVIDKFPISRPNLTFSTLTVSNMSPEDSSIYLCSVDGGTLSLSGANVLTFGAGSRLTVL.

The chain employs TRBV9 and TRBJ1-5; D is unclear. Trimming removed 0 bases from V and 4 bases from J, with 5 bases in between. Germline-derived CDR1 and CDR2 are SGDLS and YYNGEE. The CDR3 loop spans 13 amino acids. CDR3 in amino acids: CASSVDPNQPQHF. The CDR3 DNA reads TGTGCCAGCAGCGTAGATCCTAATCAGCCCCAGCATTTT. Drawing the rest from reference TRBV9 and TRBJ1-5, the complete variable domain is DSGVTQTPKHLITATGQRVTLRCSPRSGDLSVYWYQQSLDQGLQFLIQYYNGEERAKGNILERFSAQQFPDLHSELNLSSLELGDSALYFCASSVDPNQPQHFGDGTRLSIL.

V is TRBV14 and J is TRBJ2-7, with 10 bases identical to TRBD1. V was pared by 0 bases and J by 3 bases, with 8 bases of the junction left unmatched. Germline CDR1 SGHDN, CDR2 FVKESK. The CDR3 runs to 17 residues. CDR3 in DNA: TGTGCCAGCAGCCAAGATCCTAGGGACAGGGGTGACTACGAGCAGTACTTC. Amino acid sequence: CASSQDPRDRGDYEQYF.

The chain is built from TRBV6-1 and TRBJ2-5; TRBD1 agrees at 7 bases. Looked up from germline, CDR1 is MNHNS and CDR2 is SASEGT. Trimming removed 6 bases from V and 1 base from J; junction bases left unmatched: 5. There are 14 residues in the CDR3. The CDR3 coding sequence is TGTGCCAGCAGCCAAGGGACAGTCCAAGAGACCCAGTACTTC. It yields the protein CASSQGTVQETQYF.

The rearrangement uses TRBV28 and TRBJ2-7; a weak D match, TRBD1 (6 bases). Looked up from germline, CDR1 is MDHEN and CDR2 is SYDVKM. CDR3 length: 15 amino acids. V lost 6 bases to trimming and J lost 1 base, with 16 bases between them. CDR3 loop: CASSRTGSKSYEQYF. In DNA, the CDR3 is TGTGCCAGCAGCCGAACAGGGTCGAAATCCTACGAGCAGTACTTC.

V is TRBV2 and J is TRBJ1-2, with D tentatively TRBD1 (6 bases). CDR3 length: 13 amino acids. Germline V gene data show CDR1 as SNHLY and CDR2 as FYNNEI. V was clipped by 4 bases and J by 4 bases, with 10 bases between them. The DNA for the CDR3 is TGTGCCAGCAGTGGAGGGGGAAGCTATGGCTACACCTTC. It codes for CASSGGGSYGYTF.

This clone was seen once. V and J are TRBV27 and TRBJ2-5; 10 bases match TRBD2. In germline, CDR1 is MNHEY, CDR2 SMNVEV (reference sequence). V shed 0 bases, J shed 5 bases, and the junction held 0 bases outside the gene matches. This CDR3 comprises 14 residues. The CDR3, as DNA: TGTGCCAGCAGTTTATCTAGCGGGGGGGAGACCCAGTACTTC. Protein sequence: CASSLSSGGETQYF.

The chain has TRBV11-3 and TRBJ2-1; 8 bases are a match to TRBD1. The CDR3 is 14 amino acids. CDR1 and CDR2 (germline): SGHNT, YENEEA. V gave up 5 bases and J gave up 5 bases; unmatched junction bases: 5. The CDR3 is CASSRDRINNEQFF. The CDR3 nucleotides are TGTGCCAGCAGCCGGGACAGGATTAACAATGAGCAGTTCTTC.